This is a list of T cell receptor beta chains from one sample in a study of cytomegalovirus exposure and HLA in healthy donors. Here immunoSEQ multiplex PCR was the method, and the copy in TCRdb shows in-frame clones only, minus some. This table holds over 80,000 clones, roughly 74% found once. Sequencing input: PBMCs. All receptors come from a woman in her seventies in good health and CMV-seropositive. The CDR3 runs from the conserved cysteine through the conserved F or W. Fields, in order: clone size, V gene, J gene, D gene, CDR3 DNA, CDR3 protein. D genes are given only for firm matches. Some rows mark clone size as missing; the rest say once, few, many or name a class of expanded clone.

>NA|TRBV6-5|TRBJ1-1|NA
TGTGCCAGCAGTTACTCGAACCTGAGGAACACTGAAGCTTTCTTT
CASSYSNLRNTEAFF
>NA|TRBV11-1|TRBJ2-2|TRBD2
TGTGCCAGCAGCCAGGGACTAGCGGTCACCGGGGAGCTGTTTTTT
CASSQGLAVTGELFF
>once|TRBV6-1|TRBJ1-2|TRBD1
TGTGCCAGCAGTTCTACAGGGGAAAGTGCATATGGCTACACCTTC
CASSSTGESAYGYTF
>NA|TRBV7-7|TRBJ2-5|TRBD2
TGTGCTAGCAGCTCCCGTTCGGGAGGGGGTACGGGGACCCAGTACTTC
CASSSRSGGGTGTQYF
>NA|TRBV27|TRBJ1-1|NA
TGTGCCAGCAGTTTATCGGCTGGGACAAGGCCGCACACTGAAGCTTTCTTT
CASSLSAGTRPHTEAFF
>NA|TRBV5-1|TRBJ2-7|NA
TGCGCCAGCAGCCCAGGACAGTTTCCCTCCTACGAGCAGTACTTC
CASSPGQFPSYEQYF
>NA|TRBV9|TRBJ1-2|TRBD1
TGTGCCAGCAGCGCTGGGGACAGGTTCGTTGGCTACACCTTC
CASSAGDRFVGYTF
>NA|TRBV30|TRBJ1-2|NA
TGTGCCTGGATGGCGGCCATAGACGGCTACACCTTC
CAWMAAIDGYTF
>once|TRBV27|TRBJ2-3|NA
TGTGCCAGCAGTCCCCCCGCGGGAGATACGCAGTATTTT
CASSPPAGDTQYF
>few|TRBV7-2|TRBJ1-5|NA
TGTGCCAGCAGCATAGGAGGAGGGGTTAGGGGTCAGCCCCAGCATTTT
CASSIGGGVRGQPQHF
>NA|TRBV7-3|TRBJ2-7|TRBD2
TGTGCCAGCAGCCGAATGGGAGGGAGCTCCTACGAGCAGTACTTC
CASSRMGGSSYEQYF
>few|TRBV14|TRBJ2-1|NA
TGTGCCAGCAGCCTCCTAGCCATGGGTGAGCAGTTCTTC
CASSLLAMGEQFF
>NA|TRBV19|TRBJ2-7|NA
TGTGCCAGCATGGACAGAAACTACGAGCAGTACTTC
CASMDRNYEQYF
>NA|TRBV10-1|TRBJ2-7|TRBD1
TGCGCCAGCAGGGACAGGCTGAAACTGACCTCTCGTGAGCAGTACTTC
CASRDRLKLTSREQYF
>NA|TRBV6-1|TRBJ1-2|NA
TGTGCCAGCAGTGAAGTTGCGGAAATTAATGGCTACACCTTC
CASSEVAEINGYTF
>NA|TRBV28|TRBJ2-2|NA
TGTGCCAGCACCTCTCAGGCCGGGGAGCTGTTTTTT
CASTSQAGELFF
>NA|TRBV7-3|TRBJ2-2|TRBD2
TGTGCCAGCAGCTTACGGGGGGGGCGTTGGGGCACCGGGGAGCTGTTTTTT
CASSLRGGRWGTGELFF
>NA|TRBV19|TRBJ2-5|NA
TGTGCCAGTAGTATGTTCTCGACAGCTCAAGAGACCCAGTACTTC
CASSMFSTAQETQYF
>NA|TRBV19|TRBJ1-4|TRBD1
TGTGCCAGTAGTGAAAAACAGGGGAATGAAAAACTGTTTTTT
CASSEKQGNEKLFF
>NA|TRBV4-2|TRBJ1-4|TRBD1
TGTGCCAGCAGCCAGGACAGGGGTTCTAATGAAAAACTGTTTTTT
CASSQDRGSNEKLFF
>few|TRBV5-8|TRBJ2-7|TRBD1
TGTGCCAGCAGCTTGGTCGGACAGGGAACCTACGAGCAGTACTTC
CASSLVGQGTYEQYF
>NA|TRBV21-1|TRBJ1-2|NA
TGTGCCAGCAGATCTTTAGGCTACACCTTC
CASRSLGYTF
>NA|TRBV6-5|TRBJ2-1|NA
TGTGCCAGCAGTTACCCGGTAAACAATGAGCAGTTCTTC
CASSYPVNNEQFF
>NA|TRBV7-3|TRBJ2-7|NA
TGTGCCAGCAGCCTAAGCCGGGGGGCCTCCTACGAGCAGTACTTC
CASSLSRGASYEQYF
>NA|TRBV6-1|TRBJ1-6|NA
TGTGCCAGCAGTGAAAATACTCCCGCGAGCTATAATTCACCCCTCCACTTT
CASSENTPASYNSPLHF
>NA|TRBV2|TRBJ2-3|NA
TGTGCCAGCAGTCTCGCCAGGGATACGCAGTATTTT
CASSLARDTQYF
>NA|TRBV30|TRBJ2-4|TRBD1
TGTGCCTGGAGTGTAGGAGGGGGTCGGGGACAGGGCCCCATAGCCAAAAACATTCAGTACTTC
CAWSVGGGRGQGPIAKNIQYF
>NA|TRBV28|TRBJ2-1|TRBD2
TGTGCCAGCAGTCAGCGGGGACCCAATGAGCAGTTCTTC
CASSQRGPNEQFF
>NA|TRBV28|TRBJ2-1|NA
TGTGCCAGCAGTCTCGGTACTAGAGCCTACAATGAGCAGTTCTTC
CASSLGTRAYNEQFF
>NA|TRBV7-8|TRBJ1-5|TRBD1
TGTGCCAGCAGCTTTGGGGACAGGGGCTATGGCAATCAGCCCCAGCATTTT
CASSFGDRGYGNQPQHF
>NA|TRBV28|TRBJ2-1|TRBD1
TGTGCCAGCAGTCGCTACCAAAGGACAGGGAGGATCTTC
CASSRYQRTGRIF
>once|TRBV28|TRBJ2-3|TRBD1
TGTGCCAGCAGTTCGACCGGGACAGCAGATACGCAGTATTTT
CASSSTGTADTQYF
>NA|TRBV29-1|TRBJ2-3|NA
TGCAGCGTTGAAGCTCCGGGGGATACGCAGTATTTT
CSVEAPGDTQYF
>NA|TRBV6-5|TRBJ1-2|NA
TGTGCCAGATCCCCAGGGGCCGGCTATGGCTACACCTTC
CARSPGAGYGYTF
>NA|TRBV5-1|TRBJ2-3|NA
TGCGCCAGCAGCACGGACCAGGGATCCGATACGCAGTATTTT
CASSTDQGSDTQYF
>NA|TRBV5-1|TRBJ2-2|NA
TGCGCCAGCAGCTTGGCCGGGACACCTAACACCGGGGAGCTGTTTTTT
CASSLAGTPNTGELFF
>NA|TRBV12-5|TRBJ2-1|NA
TGTGCTAGTGGTTTGATGGGGCACGGGCAGTTCTTC
CASGLMGHGQFF
>NA|TRBV18|TRBJ2-1|TRBD1
TGTGCCAGCTCAGCGGACAGGATCCATGAGCAGTTCTTC
CASSADRIHEQFF